Sequencing of this T cell receptor beta chain was carried out in a study of T-cell memory formation after mild COVID-19. Overall study results and limits: Some clones that responded turned up in pre-infection memory, which suggests that cross-reactive memory joined in.

TCRdb ran MiXCR on the 5' RACE reads and lists one entry per CDR3 protein. This table has a few hundred thousand distinct CDR3 sequences, 28% appearing once. This clonotype occurred a few times. Its antigen is as yet unknown. The germline V gene has CDR1 SGHKS and CDR2 YYEKEE (reference sequence). With V trimmed by 7 bases and J by 11 bases, 12 bases remained unmatched. CDR3 size: 14 residues. Sequenced material: PBMCs or a T cell subset sorted from them (not recorded which). The receptor was derived from an adult woman who had mild COVID-19 (a few samples of this study predate the infection). Cell type and time point are not known. The chain has TRBV5-5 and TRBJ1-6; 7 bases align to TRBD1. CDR3 nucleotides: TGTGCCAGCGACAGGGATTTGAGGAAACCACCCCTCCACTTT. Its protein product is CASDRDLRKPPLHF.